This T cell receptor (beta chain) was identified during a study of T-cell memory formation after mild COVID-19. In TCRdb, the 5' RACE reads were re-called with MiXCR into one record per CDR3 protein. The repertoire consists of hundreds of thousands of distinct CDR3 sequences, with about 20% occurring once and the leading ten covering approximately 13%. Looked up from germline, CDR1 is GTSNPN and CDR2 is SVGIG (reference sequence). The CDR3 sequence is 13 residues long. The V and J ends lost 4 bases and 2 bases, in that order; junction bases with no gene match: 5. The chain joins TRBV30 to TRBJ2-7; 7 positions agree with TRBD1. The sequenced sample consisted of PBMCs or a T cell subset sorted from them (not recorded which). This clonotype originated in an adult woman who had mild COVID-19 (a few samples of this study predate the infection). Cell type and time point are not known. CDR3 residues: CAWTGTDTYEQYF. In nucleotides, the CDR3 is TGTGCCTGGACCGGGACAGACACCTACGAGCAGTACTTC. Supplemented by reference TRBV30 and TRBJ2-7, the full variable domain reads SQTIHQWPATLVQPVGSPLSLECTVEGTSNPNLYWYRQAAGRGLQLLFYSVGIGQISSEVPQNLSASRPQDRQFILSSKKLLLSDSGFYLCAWTGTDTYEQYFGPGTRLTVT.